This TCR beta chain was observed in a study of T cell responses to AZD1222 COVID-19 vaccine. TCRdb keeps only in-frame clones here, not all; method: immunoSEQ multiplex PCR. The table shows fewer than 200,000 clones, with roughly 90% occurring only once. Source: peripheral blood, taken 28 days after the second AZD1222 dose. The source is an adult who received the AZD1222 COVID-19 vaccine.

For the CDR3, the DNA is TGTGCCAGCAGTAGGTGGCGGGAAGAGGGCACTGAAGCTTTCTTT. Translation: CASSRWREEGTEAFF. J is TRBJ1-1 and V is TRBV6-5; D is unclear. The V and J ends lost 5 bases and 4 bases respectively, with 17 bases between them. The germline V gene has CDR1 MNHEY and CDR2 SVGAGI. The CDR3 has 15 amino acids.